The present entry profiles one T cell receptor (beta chain) with its context. This entry is derived from a study of blood T cell repertoires in COVID-19. Looking at the study overall: Sites across the United States, Italy and Spain contributed samples from acute and convalescent COVID-19.

Trimming removed 0 bases from V and 3 bases from J; junction bases left unmatched: 4. The CDR3 length is 16 residues. Germline V gene data show CDR1 as KGHSH and CDR2 as LQKENI. Under the authors' procedure: By means of reference gene primer amplification, nucleated cell counts were estimated. The data were produced by immunoSEQ multiplex PCR, yet TCRdb's version contains in-frame clones alone and is incomplete. V and J calls and clone size are copied from that table; D and trimming were computed from the DNA. Of 270,000 or so clones listed, about 90% were seen once; the top ten hold approximately 4%.

This TCR came from a woman younger than 45 with acute COVID-19. This rearrangement joins TRBV18 to TRBJ2-1, with 8 bases aligning to TRBD2. The material sequenced was PBMCs or T cells enriched from blood (not recorded which). CDR3 nucleotides: TGTGCCAGCTCACCACCGGGAGCGGGAGTCTACAATGAGCAGTTCTTC. Residues: CASSPPGAGVYNEQFF.